The present entry profiles one T cell receptor beta chain with its context. What it recognizes is unknown. These data originate in a study of CD8 T cells in ankylosing spondylitis. Study results and limitations: There was a TCR beta motif, made of fewer than 10 highly homologous variants, that appeared characteristic of ankylosing spondylitis blood.

CDR3 size: 16 residues. Per germline, CDR1 SNHLY and CDR2 FYNNEI. Trimming at V came to 4 bases and at J to 2 bases, leaving 10 bases not matched to a gene. One entry per CDR3 protein, called by TCRdb with MiXCR from the 5' RACE reads. Of some 450,000 distinct CDR3 sequences in the sample, 15% to 20% were seen once. The TCR originated in a male donor with ankylosing spondylitis. This chain connects TRBV2 to TRBJ2-7; 8 bases map to TRBD2. The source material was blood, either unsorted or a sorted T cell fraction (not recorded which). The CDR3 DNA sequence: TGTGCCAGCAGTGTGGACGGGGGGGGCGGAACCTACGAGCAGTACTTC. Protein: CASSVDGGGGTYEQYF. Variable domain in full (rest from reference TRBV2 and TRBJ2-7): EPEVTQTPSHQVTQMGQEVILRCVPISNHLYFYWYRQILGQKVEFLVSFYNNEISEKSEIFDDQFSVERPDGSNFTLKIRSTKLEDSAMYFCASSVDGGGGTYEQYFGPGTRLTVT.